This T cell receptor (beta chain) comes out of a study of shared clonotypes between healthy human individuals. Sequenced by immunoSEQ multiplex PCR; TCRdb stores in-frame clones only, minus some. The sample has approximately 940,000 clones; over 75% are singletons. Trimming stripped 6 bases from V and 3 bases from J, with 10 bases between. The CDR3 is 13 residues long. Germline V gene lookup returns CDR1 ENHRY and CDR2 SYGVKD. A note on this clone: Its specificity is not known.

Overall study findings and caveats: Several donors showed sharing of approximately 5% of naive CD4 clonotypes.

V and J are TRBV10-3 and TRBJ2-3; D is unclear. This clonotype was obtained from a man between 18 and 35 years old in good health. The source material was memory CD4+ T cells sorted from blood. The subset denotes: CD45RA-negative fraction. The CDR3 sequence: CAIRATATDTQYF. In DNA, the CDR3 is TGTGCCATCAGAGCGACCGCTACAGATACGCAGTATTTT.